This record covers a single T cell receptor (beta chain). These data originate in a study of tumor and adjacent non-tumor tissue in lung cancer. A modified ARM-PCR protocol with three rounds of nested PCR amplified TCRbeta. TCRdb recomputed calls from the multiplex PCR reads with MiXCR, one row per CDR3 protein. The table includes roughly 75,000 distinct CDR3 sequences, about 82% detected once. This sample's RNA came from whole unsorted tissue. Distant lung tissue was collected more than 3 cm away from the tumor edge. V lost 0 bases and J 4 bases, leaving 18 bases between the germline ends. CDR1 LGHNA and CDR2 YSLEER come from the germline V gene. The CDR3 covers 17 residues.

The chain couples TRBV4-3 to TRBJ1-1; no firm D call. This TCR was recovered from a man aged 55-75 years with non-small cell lung cancer. The source material was distant non-tumor lung tissue. In DNA, the CDR3 is TGCGCCAGCAGCCAAGACGTTCCGTATAGTTCGGGCACTGAAGCTTTCTTT. Translation: CASSQDVPYSSGTEAFF.